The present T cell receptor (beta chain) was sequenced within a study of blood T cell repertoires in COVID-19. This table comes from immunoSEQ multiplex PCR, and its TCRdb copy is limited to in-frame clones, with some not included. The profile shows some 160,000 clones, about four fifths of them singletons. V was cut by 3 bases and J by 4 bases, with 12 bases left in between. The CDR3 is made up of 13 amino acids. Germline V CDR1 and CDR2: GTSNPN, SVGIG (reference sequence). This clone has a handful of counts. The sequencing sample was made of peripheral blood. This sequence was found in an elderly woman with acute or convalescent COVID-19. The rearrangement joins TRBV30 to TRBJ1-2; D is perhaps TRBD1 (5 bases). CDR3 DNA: TGTGCCTGGAGGGGGGGAGGAAGCTATGGCTACACCTTC. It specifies CAWRGGGSYGYTF.